Below, 3 T cell receptor beta chains from the same sample are listed, as sequenced in a study of beta chain features in type 1 diabetes. What these receptors recognize is not known. What was sequenced were expressed TCRB transcripts, since all of the isolated RNA had been reverse transcribed. Only in-frame clones appear in the TCRdb table, and some are missing; sequencing was by immunoSEQ multiplex PCR. The top ten hold about 0.11% of the sample, which has around 690,000 clones, 9.5% to 15% seen once. Study outcomes and limitations: Shortening of TCRB CDR3s, moderate but significant, appeared in all four CD4+ subsets of Type 1 diabetes patients.

Sequenced: naive CD4+ T cells from blood. The receptor source for this set is a young man with type 1 diabetes.

This clone came up a few times. The rearrangement joins TRBV7-8 to TRBJ2-7; tentatively, D is TRBD1 or TRBD2 (5 bases each). Trimming shortened V by 5 bases and J by 0 bases, and 14 bases separated the two germline ends. Germline V gives CDR1 SGHVS, CDR2 FQNEAQ. CDR3 size: 15 residues. The CDR3 spells CASSPWGTSSYEQYF. CDR3 coding DNA: TGTGCCAGCAGCCCCTGGGGCACTAGCTCCTACGAGCAGTACTTC.

This clone occurred a few times. The genes are TRBV6-9 and TRBJ2-2; 8 bases line up with TRBD1. J was trimmed by 4 bases and V by 6 bases; bases with no gene match: 10. The CDR3 runs 16 residues. Germline V gene lookup returns CDR1 MNHGY and CDR2 SVAAGI. CDR3 region: CASRTGQGQITGELFF. For the CDR3, the DNA is TGTGCCAGCAGGACTGGACAGGGCCAAATCACCGGGGAGCTGTTTTTT.

The table lists this clone with a few counts. This chain connects TRBV9 to TRBJ2-1; TRBD2 aligns across 8 bases. The CDR3 has 19 amino acids. The J segment lost 6 bases and the V segment lost 0 bases, leaving 17 bases of the junction unmatched. Germline lookup yields CDR1 SGDLS and CDR2 YYNGEE. CDR3 coding DNA: TGTGCCAGCAGCGTAGACCCTCACCTCCAGCGGGGGAGGAGCAATGAGCAGTTCTTC. This gives the protein CASSVDPHLQRGRSNEQFF. Using reference TRBV9 and TRBJ2-1 for the parts outside the CDR3, the full variable domain is DSGVTQTPKHLITATGQRVTLRCSPRSGDLSVYWYQQSLDQGLQFLIQYYNGEERAKGNILERFSAQQFPDLHSELNLSSLELGDSALYFCASSVDPHLQRGRSNEQFFGPGTRLTVL.